The 4 T cell receptor beta chains reported below all come from one sample, sequenced in a study of blood T cell repertoires in COVID-19. Data came from immunoSEQ multiplex PCR; TCRdb stores just in-frame clones and leaves some out. The repertoire holds 130,000 or so clones, 88% seen once, with over 2% in the top ten. The source material was peripheral blood. These receptors originate from a human donor with COVID-19, enrolled during active disease. The donor label of this sample is uncertain.

V is TRBV5-1 and J is TRBJ2-2, with 9 bases matching TRBD2. The CDR3 is 17 amino acids. Per germline, CDR1 SGHRS and CDR2 YFSETQ. The ends lost 1 base at V and 4 bases at J; junction bases unmatched: 8. CDR3: CASSLLRGGQGTGELFF. The CDR3, as DNA: TGCGCCAGCAGCTTGTTGCGGGGGGGCCAGGGCACCGGGGAGCTGTTTTTT.

The chain is built from TRBV6-5 and TRBJ1-2, with D maybe TRBD1 (5 bases). CDR1 and CDR2 (germline): MNHEY, SVGAGI. The length of the CDR3 is 12 residues. V lost 6 bases and J 1 base, leaving 6 bases between the germline ends. The CDR3 loop reads CASRTVNYGYTF. CDR3 in DNA: TGTGCCAGCAGGACAGTTAACTATGGCTACACCTTC.

The V and J genes are TRBV5-1 and TRBJ2-3, with 14 positions matching TRBD2. Trimming removed 4 bases from V and 4 bases from J; junction bases left unmatched: 5. The germline gives CDR1 SGHRS, CDR2 YFSETQ. The CDR3 runs 16 residues. CDR3 nucleotide sequence: TGCGCCAGCAGCGAGACTAGCGGGGGGGCATCAGATACGCAGTATTTT. Protein product: CASSETSGGASDTQYF.

The chain joins TRBV6-6 to TRBJ1-1; D not certain. V was trimmed by 6 bases and J by 4 bases, leaving 9 bases between them. Germline loops: CDR1 MNHNY, CDR2 SVGAGI (reference sequence). This CDR3 comprises 12 residues. The CDR3 coding sequence is TGTGCCAGCAGATATACCAGCACTGAAGCTTTCTTT. Its protein product is CASRYTSTEAFF.